Each of the 22 T cell receptor beta chains below was sequenced from the same sample in a study of T-cell reconstitution after alpha-beta-depleted transplantation in children. Unique molecular identifiers were incorporated when the TCRbeta library was constructed. Via MiXCR, TCRdb re-called the PCR reads, giving one row per CDR3 protein. The data hold 250,000 to 300,000 distinct CDR3 sequences, with around a tenth observed a single time. The sample consisted of peripheral blood, taken 180 days after TCRalphabeta/CD19-depleted stem cell transplant. Every receptor here comes from a male patient between 2 and 10 years old who had a stem cell transplant for chronic granulomatous disease, so the T cells may come from the graft donor.

The sample holds many counts of this clonotype. The V call is TRBV15, the J call TRBJ1-2; TRBD1 is a possible D gene (6 bases). Germline CDR1 is LNHNV and CDR2 is YYDKDF (reference sequence). CDR3 size: 13 residues. V was clipped by 8 bases and J by 4 bases, with 14 bases between them. The CDR3 DNA reads TGTGCCACCCGGACAGACTTAAGCTATGGCTACACCTTC. It encodes CATRTDLSYGYTF.

Regarding this clonotype: A much larger clone is a single base away; this may be a read error. CDR3 sequence: CAWTAENIQYF. The CDR3, as DNA: TGTGCCTGGACGGCGGAAAACATTCAGTACTTC. The chain is built from TRBV30 and TRBJ2-4; D is unresolved. Germline CDR1 reads GTSNPN; CDR2 reads SVGIG (reference sequence). CDR3 length: 11 amino acids. V was cut by 4 bases and J by 5 bases, with 6 bases left in between.

This clonotype was detected ten times or more. This chain joins TRBV28 and TRBJ2-5, with D unresolved. Trimming took off 4 bases at V and 0 bases at J, with 12 bases between the two ends. Germline assignment: CDR1 MDHEN and CDR2 SYDVKM. The CDR3 loop spans 15 amino acids. The CDR3 bases are TGTGCCAGCAGTTCCCCGGGCCCAGACCAAGAGACCCAGTACTTC. As protein: CASSSPGPDQETQYF. Based on the CDR3 plus reference TRBV28 and TRBJ2-5, the full variable domain is DVKVTQSSRYLVKRTGEKVFLECVQDMDHENMFWYRQDPGLGLRLIYFSYDVKMKEKGDIPEGYSVSREKKERFSLILESASTNQTSMYLCASSSPGPDQETQYFGPGTRLLVL.

This clonotype was seen repeatedly, ten times or more. The rearrangement joins TRBV7-3 to TRBJ2-1; possibly TRBD2 for D (5 bases). The CDR3 runs to 13 residues. CDR1 SGHTA and CDR2 FQGTGA come from the germline V gene. V lost 4 bases and J 3 bases, leaving 7 bases between the germline ends. Here the CDR3 reads CASSSTSYNEQFF. The DNA for the CDR3 is TGTGCCAGCAGCTCTACTAGCTACAATGAGCAGTTCTTC.

With regard to this clonotype: Since a much larger clone is just one base distant, this may be a read error. This rearrangement joins TRBV3-1 to TRBJ1-2, with unresolved D. This CDR3 has 13 residues. Germline V gene lookup returns CDR1 LGHDT and CDR2 YNNKEL (reference sequence). For the CDR3, the DNA is TGTGCCAGCAGCCAAAACAGACAAAACGGCTACCCCTTC. Its translation: CASSQNRQNGYPF.

This clonotype was counted a few times. The V gene is TRBV2, the J gene TRBJ1-5, with D hard to call. The CDR3 is 15 residues long. Trimming removed 4 bases from V and 0 bases from J, with 10 bases in between. CDR1 SNHLY and CDR2 FYNNEI come from the germline V gene. CDR3 DNA: TGTGCCAGCAGTGGTAGTACAGTTAGCAATCAGCCCCAGCATTTT. Encoded protein: CASSGSTVSNQPQHF.

There are many counts of this clonotype. This chain links TRBV3-1 with TRBJ2-1; D might be TRBD1 (5 bases). Germline V gene sequence: CDR1 LGHDT, CDR2 YNNKEL (reference sequence). The CDR3 runs to 15 residues. Between the trimmed V and J ends, which lost 0 bases and 10 bases, there was a span of 16 bases. In nucleotides, the CDR3 is TGTGCCAGCAGCCAAGATCTAAGGGGCTTCCGGGAGCAGTTCTTC. Its protein is CASSQDLRGFREQFF.

The rearrangement uses TRBV12-3 or TRBV12-4 and TRBJ1-2, with D possibly being TRBD1 (6 bases). V lost 8 bases to trimming and J lost 2 bases, with 15 bases between them. The CDR3 totals 14 residues. CDR3 bases: TGTGCCAGCCTCGCCGGGGGCGAAAACTATGGCTACACCTTC. Its protein product is CASLAGGENYGYTF.

At least ten counts were recorded for this clonotype. The chain recombines TRBV29-1 with TRBJ2-5; D might be TRBD1 (5 bases). V lost 2 bases and J lost 1, with 11 bases in between. In germline, CDR1 is SQVTM, CDR2 ANQGSEA. This CDR3 spans 14 amino acids. CDR3 sequence reads: CSVEPPDSQETQYF. CDR3 nucleotides: TGCAGCGTTGAACCACCTGACAGCCAAGAGACCCAGTACTTC.

In its sample, this clonotype was seen many times. The chain joins TRBV7-9 to TRBJ2-1, with D perhaps matching TRBD1 or TRBD2 (5 bases each). The CDR3 covers 16 residues. Germline-derived CDR1 and CDR2 are SEHNR and FQNEAQ (reference sequence). V gave up 3 bases and J gave up 3 bases, with 15 bases separating them. The DNA for the CDR3 is TGTGCCAGCAGCTTGAGCTCGGGGACCATCTACAATGAGCAGTTCTTC. It specifies CASSLSSGTIYNEQFF.

This clonotype was observed at least ten times. The V gene is TRBV4-3, the J gene TRBJ2-1, with 8 bases aligning to TRBD2. Germline CDR1 LGHNA, CDR2 YSLEER. This CDR3 is built from 17 residues. Losses at the gene ends were 0 bases for V and 9 bases for J; bases not matched to a gene: 13. For the CDR3, the DNA is TGCGCCAGCAGCCAAGATACAAGCGGGAGTAGAGTAAGTGAGCAGTTCTTC. Protein product: CASSQDTSGSRVSEQFF.

This clonotype appeared many times. This CDR3 reads CASRRPDSGPYEQYF. For the CDR3, the DNA is TGTGCCAGCAGGCGGCCAGATTCAGGTCCCTACGAGCAGTACTTC. The genes are TRBV7-9 and TRBJ2-7; D unresolved. Trimming pared 6 bases from V and 2 bases from J, leaving 17 bases between. CDR3 length: 15 residues. Per the germline V gene, CDR1 is SEHNR and CDR2 is FQNEAQ (reference sequence).

This clonotype was counted once. A read error is possible here, since a much larger clone lies one base away. J is TRBJ2-7 and V is TRBV12-3 or TRBV12-4; 8 positions match TRBD2. This CDR3 is built from 15 residues. CDR3 DNA: TGTGTCAGCAGTTTAGCGGGACTAGTCCACTACGAGCAGTACTTC. As protein: CVSSLAGLVHYEQYF.

As regards this clonotype: At one end the junction does not follow the germline gene, possibly because of a read error. The chain links TRBV18 to TRBJ2-3, with D perhaps TRBD1 (5 bases). The CDR3 is 13 amino acids. The germline V gene encodes CDR1 KGHSH and CDR2 LQKENI. The CDR3 DNA is TGTGCCAGCTCCCACAGGAGCACAGATACGCAGTCTTTT. Amino acids: CASSHRSTDTQSF.

This clonotype was counted many times. The gene calls are TRBV20-1 and TRBJ1-5, with a weak D call TRBD1 (5 bases). The CDR3 is 14 amino acids. V lost 5 bases and J 3 bases, leaving 14 bases between the germline ends. The germline CDR1 and CDR2 sequences are DFQATT and SNEGSKA (reference sequence). CDR3 region: CSAVRGATNQPQHF. CDR3 nucleotides: TGCAGTGCTGTAAGAGGGGCGACCAATCAGCCCCAGCATTTT.

This clonotype was detected many times. The chain carries TRBV28 and TRBJ2-7; no firm D call. Germline V gene sequence: CDR1 MDHEN, CDR2 SYDVKM. Between the trimmed V and J ends, which lost 2 bases and 8 bases, there was a span of 10 bases. CDR3 length: 12 residues. Here the CDR3 reads CASSLPVSQQYF. CDR3 DNA sequence: TGTGCCAGCAGTTTACCCGTGTCCCAGCAGTACTTC.

Ten or more counts support this clonotype. The chain carries TRBV29-1 and TRBJ1-1; D is perhaps TRBD1 (5 bases). The germline gives CDR1 SQVTM, CDR2 ANQGSEA. This CDR3 is built from 13 residues. The CDR3 DNA sequence: TGCACCACCTTTGGACACCTGAACACTGAAGCTTTCTTT. Translating it yields CTTFGHLNTEAFF.

This clonotype has ten or more counts. The chain carries TRBV27 and TRBJ2-6; D might be TRBD1 (6 bases). Between the trimmed V and J ends, which lost 6 bases and 6 bases, there was a span of 15 bases. This CDR3 region has 15 residues. Germline values: CDR1 MNHEY, CDR2 SMNVEV (reference sequence). The CDR3 protein is CASSDRSYLANVLTF. DNA of the CDR3: TGTGCCAGCAGCGACAGGTCCTATTTGGCCAACGTCCTGACTTTC.

As concerns this clonotype: An end of the junction does not agree with germline; a read error may underlie this. The genes are TRBV27 and TRBJ2-7, with D tentatively TRBD1 or TRBD2 (5 bases each). The germline CDR1 and CDR2 sequences are MNHEY and SMNVEV (reference sequence). This CDR3 is built from 13 residues. The CDR3 region is CAGSSGPSYEQYF. The CDR3 bases are TGTGCCGGCAGTTCGGGACCCAGCTACGAGCAGTACTTC.

This clonotype has ten or more counts. V gene TRBV5-1 combines with J gene TRBJ2-3; D not resolved. Trimming shortened V by 6 bases and J by 2 bases, and 13 bases separated the two germline ends. The germline V gene has CDR1 SGHRS and CDR2 YFSETQ. The CDR3 contains 14 residues. The DNA for the CDR3 is TGCGCCAGCACCCTAAGAGGATACACAGATACGCAGTATTTT. This codes for CASTLRGYTDTQYF.

Ten or more counts support this clonotype. A junction end diverges from the germline sequence, so it may reflect a read error. The genes are TRBV5-1 and TRBJ2-2, with D unclear. Per the germline V gene, CDR1 is SGHRS and CDR2 is YFSETQ. This CDR3 is 12 amino acids long. CDR3 nucleotide sequence: TGTGCCAGCAGCTTATACACCGGGGAGCTGTTTTTT. The encoded protein is CASSLYTGELFF.

This clonotype showed up many times. The chain recombines TRBV27 with TRBJ1-1, with 8 bases matching TRBD1. The CDR3 contains 15 residues. The V gene end was trimmed by 5 bases and the J gene end by 10 bases; junction bases not matched to a gene: 15. In germline, CDR1 is MNHEY, CDR2 SMNVEV (reference sequence). CDR3 sequence reads: CASSTNPSYRGTAFF. The CDR3 DNA is TGTGCCAGCAGTACCAACCCGTCCTACAGGGGGACAGCTTTCTTT.